This TCR beta chain was retrieved from a study of T cells in Graves' hyperthyroidism and ophthalmopathy (dated by TCRdb to the late 2010s). At the level of the whole study: Peripheral blood was sampled at the time of initial diagnosis, prior to any treatment. To identify distinguishing TCR V-J signatures, a discovery cohort of 90 to 100 patients was used, comprising 43 with Graves' ophthalmopathy and approximately 58 with stable Graves' hyperthyroidism. An independent validation cohort of around 19 hyperthyroidism patients and 15 or so patients who later progressed to ophthalmopathy tested prospective prediction of ophthalmopathy. The approximately 95 discovery patients were divided at random into training and test sets in a 7:3 ratio. In several Graves' hyperthyroidism patients, the study also compared T-cell repertoires from thyroid tissue with T-cell repertoires from blood. After blood sampling, hyperthyroidism patients were treated with methimazole at a starting dose of 30 mg daily, and ophthalmopathy patients were treated with high-dose intravenous methylprednisolone. TCR Vbeta CDR3 sequencing of 140 or so peripheral blood samples (fewer than 45 ophthalmopathy, 75 to 85 hyperthyroidism and roughly 17 progressor patients) is reported in the paper.

This clonotype turned up a few times. The antigen this receptor binds is unknown. The input lacks base qualities; no much larger clone sits a single base away. Graves' hyperthyroidism was defined as stable when no progression to ophthalmopathy occurred over 18 months of follow-up. Hyperthyroidism patients were newly diagnosed, had a disease duration of under 2 months, and were aged 18 to 65 years. Any patient with an uncontrolled infection, another autoimmune disease, pregnancy or lactation was excluded. Diagnoses were established on the basis of clinical symptoms, serum thyroxine and TRAb, thyroid ultrasound, and orbital computed tomography. PBMCs were separated from roughly 9.3 ml of fresh peripheral blood using Ficoll-Paque density gradient centrifugation. Total RNA was extracted using Trizol reagent, and RNA quality was assessed on an Agilent 2100 Bioanalyzer. What the study reported, not specific to this receptor: Blood samples also contained most of the expanded thyroid clonotypes (frequency above 0.001), which suggests that blood repertoires may reflect thyroid immune responses. In validation, progression to ophthalmopathy was predicted by the model with 70.59% sensitivity and about 72% specificity, a median of approximately 6.5 months before onset. Ophthalmopathy was separated from stable hyperthyroidism by a 13 V-J signature model, with just over 85% sensitivity and roughly 81% specificity obtained in cross-validation and 80%/75% obtained in testing. Sample size was not statistically predetermined, and blinding of investigators to group allocation was not performed.

Amplification of TCR beta CDR3 regions was carried out from RNA transcripts. A first-round RT-PCR of the TCR CDR3 used the HTBI primer set with the Qiagen OneStep RT-PCR kit. Libraries were constructed in a second round of multiplex PCR, after which size selection and purification were performed. Paired-end sequencing of the libraries was performed with 100 bp reads on an Illumina HiSeq2000. As for the original processing: SOAPnuke was used to process the raw data, removing reads that contained adapters or uncalled bases, had a mean Phred below 15, or lacked an exact match to the constant primer or identifier. COPE v1.2.5 was used to merge high-quality paired reads, and clonotypes were defined as unique nucleotide sequences. MiTCR v1.1 was used to align the clonotypes against IMGT TRBV, TRBD and TRBJ reference segments. The analysis included only V-J combinations with a frequency above 0.0001, which together covered 99.2% of the repertoires. A TCS score was defined as the ratio between F50 (clonal expansion) and ExV (chaos), using BLOSUM62-based TCRdist between CDR3 peptides within each V-J. Welch's t-statistics and random forest reduced around 520 V-J features to 13, which were used in a naive Bayes classifier (R e1071). Using fastp at Q25 and MiXCR, TCRdb reprocessed the public reads and kept productive beta chains. Duplicate CDR3 protein sequences are folded into a single record with the most common DNA and genes. What appears here as the V and J calls and clone size reflects TCRdb's work, not the paper's. This sample has hundreds of thousands of distinct CDR3 sequences in its table, and about 17% of those were observed once. The ten largest account for 3.8% of the sample.

CDR1 MDHEN and CDR2 SYDVKM were looked up in the germline V gene. Trimming removed 3 bases from V and 3 bases from J; the gene matches leave 6 bases unexplained. The CDR3, cysteine through phenylalanine, is 16 amino acids long. Just the 48-base CDR3 DNA is kept, in frame starting at base 1. The receptor was derived from a woman in her 30s with Graves' hyperthyroidism. Sequencing was done on a sample of blood. Recombination joined TRBV28 with TRBJ2-7; 12 nucleotides in the junction match TRBD2. The DNA sequence reads TGTGCCAGCAGTTTCGGCCTAGCGGGAGGGGGCTACGAGCAGTACTTC. Its protein product is CASSFGLAGGGYEQYF.